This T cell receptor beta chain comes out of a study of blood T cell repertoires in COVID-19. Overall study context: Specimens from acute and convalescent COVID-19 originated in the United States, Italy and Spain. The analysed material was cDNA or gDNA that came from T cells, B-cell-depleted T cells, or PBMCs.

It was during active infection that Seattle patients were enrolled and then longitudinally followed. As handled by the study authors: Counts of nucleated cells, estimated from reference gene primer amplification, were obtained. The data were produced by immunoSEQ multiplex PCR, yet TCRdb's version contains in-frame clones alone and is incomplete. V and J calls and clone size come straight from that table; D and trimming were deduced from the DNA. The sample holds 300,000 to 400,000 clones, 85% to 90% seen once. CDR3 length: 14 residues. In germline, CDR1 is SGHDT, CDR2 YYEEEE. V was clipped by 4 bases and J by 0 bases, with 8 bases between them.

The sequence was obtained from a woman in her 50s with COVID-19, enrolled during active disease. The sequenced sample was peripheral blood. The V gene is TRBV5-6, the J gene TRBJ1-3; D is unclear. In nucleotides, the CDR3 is TGTGCCAGCAGCCCAAGTAGCTCTGGAAACACCATATATTTT. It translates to CASSPSSSGNTIYF.